The 19 T cell receptor beta chains listed next were all sequenced from one sample in a study of blood T cells in healthy people across ages. The authors ran a second PCR of about 6 to 11 cycles using a sample-barcoded 5' primer and a J-beta primer mix. Each CDR3 protein gets one entry after TCRdb re-called the 5' RACE reads with MiXCR. The sample consists of approximately 600,000 distinct CDR3 sequences, roughly three fifths of them appearing once. The sample taken for sequencing was blood. The receptors come from a man in his sixties in good health.

The chain links TRBV7-8 to TRBJ1-2, with a tentative D call TRBD1 (6 bases). Trimming pared 5 bases from V and 2 bases from J, leaving 15 bases between. Germline CDR1 is SGHVS and CDR2 is FQNEAQ. The CDR3 is 15 amino acids. CDR3 sequence reads: CASSPYDRMNYGYTF. CDR3 in DNA: TGTGCCAGCAGCCCTTACGACAGGATGAACTATGGCTACACCTTC.

The chain carries TRBV7-9 and TRBJ2-1; the match to TRBD2 covers 7 bases. V was clipped by 5 bases and J by 4 bases; unmatched bases: 8. There are 15 residues in the CDR3. Germline CDR1 reads SEHNR; CDR2 reads FQNEAQ (reference sequence). CDR3 nucleotide sequence: TGTGCCAGCAGCCCCGCGGGGGACGGGTACAATGAGCAGTTCTTC. Amino acids: CASSPAGDGYNEQFF.

The chain has TRBV25-1 and TRBJ2-1; 9 bases are shared with TRBD1. The J call may be in error: the DNA end matches TRBJ2-7 better. The CDR3 sequence is 17 residues long. CDR1 MGHDK and CDR2 SYGVNS come from the germline V gene. This CDR3 is CASRPRRAGTGLIEQYF. CDR3 sequence (DNA): TGTGCCAGTAGACCCCGCCGAGCCGGGACAGGGTTAATCGAGCAGTACTTC.

In nucleotides, the CDR3 is TGCAGTGCTAGAGACCCCACAGGGGGTAGCACAGATACGCAGTATTTT. This translates into CSARDPTGGSTDTQYF. The gene calls are TRBV20-1 and TRBJ2-3, with 8 nucleotides matching TRBD1. CDR1 DFQATT and CDR2 SNEGSKA come from the germline V gene (reference sequence). Trimming at V came to 0 bases and at J to 0 bases, leaving 5 bases not matched to a gene. There are 16 residues in the CDR3.

Only a few counts were recorded for this clonotype. J is TRBJ2-2 and V is TRBV29-1; TRBD2 agrees at 14 bases. There are 15 residues in the CDR3. V was clipped by 2 bases and J by 7 bases; unmatched bases: 3. Germline V lookup: CDR1 SQVTM, CDR2 ANQGSEA. The CDR3 coding sequence is TGCAGCGTTGAATGGACTAGCGGGGGGCGCGGGGAGCTGTTTTTT. Residues: CSVEWTSGGRGELFF.

This clonotype was detected a few times. The rearrangement uses TRBV24-1 and TRBJ2-3; no reliable D call. V shed 0 bases and J shed 4 bases, with 10 bases lying between them. This CDR3 has 15 amino acids. Germline-derived CDR1 and CDR2 are KGHDR and SFDVKD. CDR3 nucleotides: TGTGCCACCAGTGATTTGGAGCGACCTGCAGATACGCAGTATTTT. Its protein product is CATSDLERPADTQYF.

The chain is built from TRBV7-2 and TRBJ2-5, with 13 bases aligning to TRBD2. CDR3 length equals 16 residues. The ends lost 4 bases at V and 5 bases at J; junction bases unmatched: 7. The germline V gene has CDR1 SGHTA and CDR2 FQGNSA. CDR3 bases: TGTGCCAGCAGCTCTAGACTAGCGGGGGGCTGGGAGACCCAGTACTTC. It is translated as CASSSRLAGGWETQYF.

This clonotype has only a few counts. V usage is TRBV2 and J usage is TRBJ1-2; the match to TRBD1 covers 12 bases. From germline, CDR1 is SNHLY and CDR2 FYNNEI. This CDR3 has 15 amino acids. Germline trimming cut 5 bases from V and 5 bases from J; bases unmatched to any gene: 6. CDR3 in DNA: TGTGCCAGCAGTCGCGGGACAGGGGGCCCGTATGGCTACACCTTC. Encoded protein: CASSRGTGGPYGYTF.

This clonotype appeared many times. The chain carries TRBV7-2 and TRBJ2-5; 7 bases align to TRBD1. The CDR3 has 13 residues. Looked up from germline, CDR1 is SGHTA and CDR2 is FQGNSA. Unmatched junction bases numbered 9, after V lost 7 bases and J lost 7 bases. The CDR3 region is CASTPDRSGTQYF. The CDR3 nucleotides read TGTGCCAGCACCCCGGACAGGTCGGGGACCCAGTACTTC. The whole variable domain, filled in from reference TRBV7-2 and TRBJ2-5, reads GAGVSQSPSNKVTEKGKDVELRCDPISGHTALYWYRQSLGQGLEFLIYFQGNSAPDKSGLPSDRFSAERTGGSVSTLTIQRTQQEDSAVYLCASTPDRSGTQYFGPGTRLLVL.

This clonotype appeared a few times. This chain uses TRBV12-3 or TRBV12-4 with TRBJ2-5, with 12 bases aligning to TRBD2. The CDR3 extends over 18 amino acids. The junction had 11 bases not matched to a gene; V was cut back by 5 bases and J by 1 base. The CDR3 coding sequence is TGTGCCAGCAGTCCAGGCCTGACTAGCGGGGGCCTCCAAGAGACCCAGTACTTC. Protein: CASSPGLTSGGLQETQYF.

This clonotype showed up just a few times. The chain has TRBV27 and TRBJ2-1, with a weak D call TRBD1 (5 bases). Germline CDR1 reads MNHEY; CDR2 reads SMNVEV (reference sequence). The CDR3 has 14 amino acids. V was clipped by 5 bases and J by 6 bases, with 14 bases between them. This CDR3 is CASSLSGIANEQFF. CDR3 sequence (DNA): TGTGCCAGCAGTCTCTCAGGGATTGCCAATGAGCAGTTCTTC.

V gene TRBV12-3 or TRBV12-4 combines with J gene TRBJ2-5, with D maybe TRBD2 (6 bases). Trimming stripped 2 bases from V and 4 bases from J, with 11 bases between. The CDR3 is 14 residues long. In nucleotides, the CDR3 is TGTGCCAGCAGTTTACACGGGGGAGGAGAGACCCAGTACTTC. It is translated as CASSLHGGGETQYF.

The V call is TRBV5-1, the J call TRBJ2-6; 8 bases align to TRBD1. Germline loops: CDR1 SGHRS, CDR2 YFSETQ. This CDR3 spans 18 amino acids. V dropped 1 base and J dropped 0; count of bases not matched to a gene: 6. The CDR3 DNA reads TGCGCCAGCAGCTTGTTAGGGACAGGTCACTCTGGGGCCAACGTCCTGACTTTC. Its protein is CASSLLGTGHSGANVLTF.

The rearrangement uses TRBV5-1 and TRBJ2-3; the D is unclear. The CDR3 consists of 15 residues. Germline V CDR1 and CDR2: SGHRS, YFSETQ. V was shortened by 6 bases and J by 0 bases, with 14 bases between the two germline ends. CDR3 nucleotide sequence: TGCGCCAGCACCCAGGACGGAACCAGCACAGATACGCAGTATTTT. This translates into CASTQDGTSTDTQYF.

The chain is built from TRBV12-3 or TRBV12-4 and TRBJ2-5; D perhaps matches TRBD1 (6 bases). CDR3 length: 13 amino acids. V dropped 5 bases and J dropped 11 bases, with 18 bases sitting between them. The CDR3 reads CASSTQQGYEQYF. CDR3 nucleotide sequence: TGTGCCAGCAGTACCCAACAGGGTTATGAGCAGTACTTC.

CDR3 sequence reads: CASHPRRNTEAFF. The CDR3 nucleotides are TGTGCCAGCCACCCGCGAAGGAACACTGAAGCTTTCTTT. J is TRBJ1-1 and V is TRBV6-5; no definite D call. In germline, CDR1 is MNHEY, CDR2 SVGAGI. Deletions cut 8 bases from V and 1 base from J, with 11 bases between. The CDR3 is made up of 13 amino acids.

This chain links TRBV5-1 with TRBJ2-1; the match to TRBD2 covers 8 bases. This CDR3 has 14 residues. V shed 1 base and J 8 bases; nucleotides not matched to a gene: 5. Germline CDR1 is SGHRS and CDR2 is YFSETQ. CDR3 loop: CASSLRAGGDEQFF. The CDR3 DNA sequence: TGCGCCAGCAGCTTGCGGGCGGGGGGCGATGAGCAGTTCTTC.

The genes are TRBV25-1 and TRBJ2-5; 8 positions agree with TRBD1. V was clipped by 6 bases and J by 3 bases; unmatched bases: 9. Per the germline V gene, CDR1 is MGHDK and CDR2 is SYGVNS. The CDR3 runs to 15 residues. In DNA, the CDR3 is TGTGCCAGCAGCGATTTGACAGGGGTGGAAGAGACCCAGTACTTC. As protein: CASSDLTGVEETQYF.

This sequence joins TRBV7-9 and TRBJ2-4; 7 bases are a match to TRBD1. With V trimmed by 4 bases and J by 1 base, 13 bases remained unmatched. This CDR3 has 18 residues. CDR1 and CDR2 (germline): SEHNR, FQNEAQ (reference sequence). This CDR3 reads CASSSPGQTPGAKNIQYF. The CDR3 DNA reads TGTGCCAGCAGCTCTCCGGGACAGACGCCAGGGGCCAAAAACATTCAGTACTTC.